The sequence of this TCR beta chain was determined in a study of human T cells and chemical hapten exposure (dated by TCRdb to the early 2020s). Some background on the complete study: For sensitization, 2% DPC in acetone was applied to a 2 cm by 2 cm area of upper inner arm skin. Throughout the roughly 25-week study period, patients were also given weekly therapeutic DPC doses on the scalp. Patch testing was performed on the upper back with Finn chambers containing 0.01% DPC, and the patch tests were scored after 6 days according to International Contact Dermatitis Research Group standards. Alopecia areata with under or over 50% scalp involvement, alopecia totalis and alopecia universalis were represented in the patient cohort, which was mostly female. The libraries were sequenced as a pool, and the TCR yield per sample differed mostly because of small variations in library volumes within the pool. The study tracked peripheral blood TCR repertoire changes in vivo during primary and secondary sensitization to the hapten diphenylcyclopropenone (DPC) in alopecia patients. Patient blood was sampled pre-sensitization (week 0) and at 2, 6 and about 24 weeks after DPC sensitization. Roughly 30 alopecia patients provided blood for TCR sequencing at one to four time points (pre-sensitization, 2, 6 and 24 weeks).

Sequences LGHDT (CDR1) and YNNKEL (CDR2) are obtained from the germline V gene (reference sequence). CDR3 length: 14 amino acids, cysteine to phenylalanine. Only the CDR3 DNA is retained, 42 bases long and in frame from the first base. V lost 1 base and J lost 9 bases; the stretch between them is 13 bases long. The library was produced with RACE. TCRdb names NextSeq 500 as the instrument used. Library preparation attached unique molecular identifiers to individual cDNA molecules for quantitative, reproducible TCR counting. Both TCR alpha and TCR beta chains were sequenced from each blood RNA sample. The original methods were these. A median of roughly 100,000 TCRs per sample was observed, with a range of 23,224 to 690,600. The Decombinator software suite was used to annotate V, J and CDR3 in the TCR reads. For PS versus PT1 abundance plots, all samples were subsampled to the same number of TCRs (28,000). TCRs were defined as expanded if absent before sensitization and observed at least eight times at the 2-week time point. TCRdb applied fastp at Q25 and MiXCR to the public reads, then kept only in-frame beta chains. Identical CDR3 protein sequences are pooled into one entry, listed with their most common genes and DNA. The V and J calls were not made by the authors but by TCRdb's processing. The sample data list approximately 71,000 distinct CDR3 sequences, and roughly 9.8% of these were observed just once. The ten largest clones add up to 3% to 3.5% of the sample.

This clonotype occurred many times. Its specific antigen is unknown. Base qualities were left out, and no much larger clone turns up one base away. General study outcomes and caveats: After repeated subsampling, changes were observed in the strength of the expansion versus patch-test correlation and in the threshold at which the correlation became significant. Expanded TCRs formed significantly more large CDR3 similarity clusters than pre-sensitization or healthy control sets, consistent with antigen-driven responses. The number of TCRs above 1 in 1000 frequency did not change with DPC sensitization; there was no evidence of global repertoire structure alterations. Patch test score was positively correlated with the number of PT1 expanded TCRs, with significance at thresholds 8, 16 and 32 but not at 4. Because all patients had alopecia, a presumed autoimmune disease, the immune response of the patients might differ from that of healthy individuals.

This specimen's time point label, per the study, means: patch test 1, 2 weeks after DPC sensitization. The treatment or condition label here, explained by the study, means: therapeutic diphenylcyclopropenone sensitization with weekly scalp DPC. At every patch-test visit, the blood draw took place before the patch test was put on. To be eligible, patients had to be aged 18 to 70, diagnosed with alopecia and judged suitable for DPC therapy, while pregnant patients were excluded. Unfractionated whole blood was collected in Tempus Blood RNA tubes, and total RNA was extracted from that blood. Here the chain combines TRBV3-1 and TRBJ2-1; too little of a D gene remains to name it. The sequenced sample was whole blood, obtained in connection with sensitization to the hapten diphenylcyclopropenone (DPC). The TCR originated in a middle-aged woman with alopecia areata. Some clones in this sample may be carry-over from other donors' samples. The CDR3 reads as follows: CASSQAPERGEQFF. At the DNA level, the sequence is TGTGCCAGCAGCCAAGCACCAGAACGCGGTGAGCAGTTCTTC.